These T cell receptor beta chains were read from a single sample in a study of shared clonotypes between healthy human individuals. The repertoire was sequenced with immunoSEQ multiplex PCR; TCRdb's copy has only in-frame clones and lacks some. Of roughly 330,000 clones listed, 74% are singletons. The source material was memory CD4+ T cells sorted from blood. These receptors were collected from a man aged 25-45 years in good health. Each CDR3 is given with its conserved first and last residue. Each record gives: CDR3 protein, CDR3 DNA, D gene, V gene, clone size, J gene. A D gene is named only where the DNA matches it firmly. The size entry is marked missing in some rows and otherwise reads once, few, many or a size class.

CDR3 protein: CASSLEPLGKNIQYF; CDR3 DNA: TGTGCCAGCAGTTTAGAGCCCCTAGGGAAAAACATTCAGTACTTC; D gene: NA; V gene: TRBV27; clone size: NA; J gene: TRBJ2-4
CDR3 protein: CASSWNQGSGNTIYF; CDR3 DNA: TGTGCCAGCAGCTGGAACCAGGGCTCTGGAAACACCATATATTTT; D gene: NA; V gene: TRBV5-4; clone size: NA; J gene: TRBJ1-3
CDR3 protein: CASSLDGAGDTQYF; CDR3 DNA: TGTGCCAGCAGCTTAGACGGAGCTGGGGATACGCAGTATTTT; D gene: NA; V gene: TRBV11-2; clone size: NA; J gene: TRBJ2-3
CDR3 protein: CASSIVSQETQYF; CDR3 DNA: TGTGCCAGTAGTATAGTTAGCCAAGAGACCCAGTACTTC; D gene: NA; V gene: TRBV19; clone size: NA; J gene: TRBJ2-5
CDR3 protein: CASRWRGQETQYF; CDR3 DNA: TGTGCCAGCAGATGGAGGGGGCAAGAGACCCAGTACTTC; D gene: NA; V gene: TRBV27; clone size: NA; J gene: TRBJ2-5
CDR3 protein: CASSRGTVNTEAFF; CDR3 DNA: TGTGCCAGCAGTCGCGGGACGGTGAACACTGAAGCTTTCTTT; D gene: NA; V gene: TRBV5-4; clone size: NA; J gene: TRBJ1-1
CDR3 protein: CASRVTQGEKLFF; CDR3 DNA: TGTGCCAGCAGGGTTACCCAGGGAGAAAAACTGTTTTTT; D gene: NA; V gene: TRBV2; clone size: NA; J gene: TRBJ1-4
CDR3 protein: CASSLVEQFF; CDR3 DNA: TGTGCCAGCAGCTTAGTGGAGCAGTTCTTC; D gene: NA; V gene: TRBV7-8; clone size: NA; J gene: TRBJ2-1
CDR3 protein: CASSALETQYF; CDR3 DNA: TGTGCCAGCAGCGCCTTGGAGACCCAGTACTTC; D gene: NA; V gene: TRBV5-6; clone size: NA; J gene: TRBJ2-5
CDR3 protein: CASSSTGYSYEQYF; CDR3 DNA: TGTGCCAGCAGCTCAACAGGGTACTCCTACGAGCAGTACTTC; D gene: NA; V gene: TRBV28; clone size: NA; J gene: TRBJ2-7
CDR3 protein: CASSLGWAAGELFF; CDR3 DNA: TGTGCCAGCAGCTTAGGATGGGCCGCCGGGGAGCTGTTTTTT; D gene: NA; V gene: TRBV7-9; clone size: NA; J gene: TRBJ2-2
CDR3 protein: CASTPRGGRYSNQPQHF; CDR3 DNA: TGTGCCAGCACCCCCAGGGGGGGTCGTTATAGCAATCAGCCCCAGCATTTT; D gene: TRBD1; V gene: TRBV2; clone size: NA; J gene: TRBJ1-5
CDR3 protein: CASRRTGGEETQYF; CDR3 DNA: TGTGCCAGCCGACGCACGGGGGGCGAAGAGACCCAGTACTTC; D gene: NA; V gene: TRBV7-9; clone size: few; J gene: TRBJ2-5
CDR3 protein: CASSPNWAYEQYF; CDR3 DNA: TGTGCCAGCAGCCCGAATTGGGCCTACGAGCAGTACTTC; D gene: NA; V gene: TRBV14; clone size: NA; J gene: TRBJ2-7
CDR3 protein: CASSPQGGSGAQYF; CDR3 DNA: TGTGCCAGCAGCCCCCAGGGGGGGTCCGGGGCCCAGTACTTC; D gene: NA; V gene: TRBV7-9; clone size: NA; J gene: TRBJ2-5
CDR3 protein: CASSRVAGGVGDTQYF; CDR3 DNA: TGCGCCAGCAGCCGGGTCGCGGGAGGTGTTGGAGATACGCAGTATTTT; D gene: TRBD2; V gene: TRBV5-1; clone size: few; J gene: TRBJ2-3
CDR3 protein: CASSKTGTGFSTEAFF; CDR3 DNA: TGTGCCAGCAGTAAAACCGGGACAGGGTTTAGCACTGAAGCTTTCTTT; D gene: TRBD1; V gene: TRBV6-6; clone size: NA; J gene: TRBJ1-1
CDR3 protein: CASSLQTSGLTDTQYF; CDR3 DNA: TGCGCCAGCAGCTTGCAGACTAGCGGACTCACAGATACGCAGTATTTT; D gene: TRBD2; V gene: TRBV5-1; clone size: NA; J gene: TRBJ2-3
CDR3 protein: CASTPGPGRAQETQYF; CDR3 DNA: TGTGCCAGCACCCCAGGGCCAGGACGAGCTCAAGAGACCCAGTACTTC; D gene: NA; V gene: TRBV7-2; clone size: NA; J gene: TRBJ2-5
CDR3 protein: CASSLAPNTDTQYF; CDR3 DNA: TGTGCCAGCAGCTTAGCTCCAAACACAGATACGCAGTATTTT; D gene: NA; V gene: TRBV11-3; clone size: NA; J gene: TRBJ2-3
CDR3 protein: CASSLSPVAGRSQPQHF; CDR3 DNA: TGTGCCAGCAGCTTGAGCCCGGTGGCAGGCCGGAGTCAGCCCCAGCATTTT; D gene: NA; V gene: TRBV5-6; clone size: NA; J gene: TRBJ1-5
CDR3 protein: CAWSIHRGGGNTIYF; CDR3 DNA: TGTGCCTGGAGCATCCACAGGGGCGGAGGAAACACCATATATTTT; D gene: TRBD1; V gene: TRBV30; clone size: NA; J gene: TRBJ1-3
CDR3 protein: CSAEKLAGAGEQYF; CDR3 DNA: TGCAGCGCCGAAAAACTAGCGGGAGCTGGGGAGCAGTACTTC; D gene: TRBD2; V gene: TRBV29-1; clone size: NA; J gene: TRBJ2-7
CDR3 protein: CASSLVGGVAEQFF; CDR3 DNA: TGTGCCAGCAGCTTAGTTGGAGGGGTGGCGGAGCAGTTCTTC; D gene: NA; V gene: TRBV7-9; clone size: NA; J gene: TRBJ2-1
CDR3 protein: CASTATLSAWPQHF; CDR3 DNA: TGTGCCAGCACCGCGACCCTCTCTGCATGGCCCCAGCATTTT; D gene: NA; V gene: TRBV6-1; clone size: NA; J gene: TRBJ1-5
CDR3 protein: CASSLVGGQEDEQYF; CDR3 DNA: TGTGCCAGCAGCTTAGTAGGGGGACAAGAGGACGAGCAGTACTTC; D gene: NA; V gene: TRBV7-6; clone size: NA; J gene: TRBJ2-7
CDR3 protein: CASSLDSYDYGYTF; CDR3 DNA: TGTGCCAGCAGTTTGGACAGCTATGACTATGGCTACACCTTC; D gene: NA; V gene: TRBV6-5; clone size: NA; J gene: TRBJ1-2
CDR3 protein: CAISETGGRAFF; CDR3 DNA: TGTGCCATCAGTGAAACCGGAGGGAGAGCTTTCTTT; D gene: NA; V gene: TRBV10-3; clone size: NA; J gene: TRBJ1-1
CDR3 protein: CASSEGRETQYF; CDR3 DNA: TGTGCCAGCAGTGAAGGTCGCGAGACCCAGTACTTC; D gene: NA; V gene: TRBV6-1; clone size: NA; J gene: TRBJ2-5
CDR3 protein: CASRGQIVDTF; CDR3 DNA: TGTGCCAGCAGGGGACAGATAGTCGACACCTTC; D gene: TRBD1; V gene: TRBV6-1; clone size: NA; J gene: TRBJ1-2
CDR3 protein: CASSSSGGVQETQYF; CDR3 DNA: TGTGCCAGCAGCAGTAGTGGGGGTGTCCAGGAGACCCAGTACTTC; D gene: NA; V gene: TRBV5-4; clone size: NA; J gene: TRBJ2-5
CDR3 protein: CASSSRQADNSPLHF; CDR3 DNA: TGTGCCAGCAGCTCCAGACAGGCGGATAATTCACCCCTCCACTTT; D gene: NA; V gene: TRBV7-9; clone size: NA; J gene: TRBJ1-6
CDR3 protein: CASSDSAGAPDTQYF; CDR3 DNA: TGTGCCAGCAGTGACTCAGCGGGAGCTCCAGATACGCAGTATTTT; D gene: TRBD2; V gene: TRBV6-1; clone size: NA; J gene: TRBJ2-3
CDR3 protein: CSVDAGGRGELFF; CDR3 DNA: TGCAGCGTTGACGCGGGAGGACGCGGGGAGCTGTTTTTT; D gene: TRBD2; V gene: TRBV29-1; clone size: NA; J gene: TRBJ2-2
CDR3 protein: CASRGGNHGETQYF; CDR3 DNA: TGTGCCAGCCGAGGAGGGAACCATGGGGAGACCCAGTACTTC; D gene: NA; V gene: TRBV2; clone size: NA; J gene: TRBJ2-5
CDR3 protein: CASSTYGTGGSYEQYF; CDR3 DNA: TGTGCCAGCAGTACTTATGGGACAGGGGGCTCCTACGAGCAGTACTTC; D gene: TRBD1; V gene: TRBV28; clone size: NA; J gene: TRBJ2-7
CDR3 protein: CASRKQETQYF; CDR3 DNA: TGTGCCAGCAGGAAACAAGAGACCCAGTACTTC; D gene: NA; V gene: TRBV6-6; clone size: NA; J gene: TRBJ2-5
CDR3 protein: CASSIAGEGVYIQYF; CDR3 DNA: TGTGCCAGTAGTATAGCGGGAGAAGGGGTATACATTCAGTACTTC; D gene: NA; V gene: TRBV19; clone size: NA; J gene: TRBJ2-4
CDR3 protein: CSLRTGVNNEQFF; CDR3 DNA: TGCAGCCTTAGGACAGGGGTTAACAATGAGCAGTTCTTC; D gene: TRBD1; V gene: TRBV29-1; clone size: NA; J gene: TRBJ2-1
CDR3 protein: CASSASPLNVLTF; CDR3 DNA: TGTGCCAGCAGTGCCTCACCCCTCAACGTCCTGACTTTC; D gene: NA; V gene: TRBV2; clone size: many; J gene: TRBJ2-6
CDR3 protein: CASSEALRGGWAYGYTF; CDR3 DNA: TGTGCCAGCAGTGAAGCGCTTAGAGGGGGATGGGCCTATGGCTACACCTTC; D gene: NA; V gene: TRBV2; clone size: NA; J gene: TRBJ1-2
CDR3 protein: CASSVGDRSFGETQYF; CDR3 DNA: TGTGCCAGCAGCGTAGGAGATCGCTCCTTTGGGGAGACCCAGTACTTC; D gene: NA; V gene: TRBV9; clone size: NA; J gene: TRBJ2-5
CDR3 protein: CAWSVGTRNEKLFF; CDR3 DNA: TGTGCCTGGAGTGTAGGGACGCGGAATGAAAAACTGTTTTTT; D gene: NA; V gene: TRBV30; clone size: once; J gene: TRBJ1-4
CDR3 protein: CASSETGGHQPQHF; CDR3 DNA: TGTGCCAGCAGTGAAACGGGGGGCCATCAGCCCCAGCATTTT; D gene: NA; V gene: TRBV2; clone size: NA; J gene: TRBJ1-5
CDR3 protein: CASSFQGSAFYEQYF; CDR3 DNA: TGTGCCAGCAGCTTTCAGGGTTCCGCGTTCTACGAGCAGTACTTC; D gene: NA; V gene: TRBV5-4; clone size: NA; J gene: TRBJ2-7
CDR3 protein: CASSSKSTDTQYF; CDR3 DNA: TGTGCCAGCAGCTCAAAAAGCACAGATACGCAGTATTTT; D gene: NA; V gene: TRBV5-6; clone size: NA; J gene: TRBJ2-3
CDR3 protein: CASGNTDTQYF; CDR3 DNA: TGCGCCAGCGGAAACACAGATACGCAGTATTTT; D gene: NA; V gene: TRBV5-1; clone size: NA; J gene: TRBJ2-3
CDR3 protein: CASIDPGGTEAFF; CDR3 DNA: TGTGCCAGCATCGACCCAGGGGGGACTGAAGCTTTCTTT; D gene: TRBD1; V gene: TRBV6-1; clone size: few; J gene: TRBJ1-1
CDR3 protein: CASSADRGSYNEQFF; CDR3 DNA: TGTGCCAGCAGCGCTGACCGGGGCTCCTACAATGAGCAGTTCTTC; D gene: NA; V gene: TRBV11-3; clone size: many; J gene: TRBJ2-1
CDR3 protein: CSADGTYSYNEQFF; CDR3 DNA: TGCAGCGCCGATGGGACATATTCCTACAATGAGCAGTTCTTC; D gene: NA; V gene: TRBV29-1; clone size: NA; J gene: TRBJ2-1
CDR3 protein: CSVWDRGEAFF; CDR3 DNA: TGCAGCGTTTGGGACAGGGGGGAAGCTTTCTTT; D gene: TRBD1; V gene: TRBV29-1; clone size: NA; J gene: TRBJ1-1
CDR3 protein: CASSLMGGPQHF; CDR3 DNA: TGTGCCAGCAGCTTGATGGGGGGGCCCCAGCATTTT; D gene: NA; V gene: TRBV5-4; clone size: NA; J gene: TRBJ1-5
CDR3 protein: CASTSGTGLKQYF; CDR3 DNA: TGTGCCAGCACTTCCGGGACAGGGCTTAAGCAGTACTTC; D gene: TRBD1; V gene: TRBV6-5; clone size: NA; J gene: TRBJ2-7